This passage covers 7 T cell receptor beta chains from one sample sequenced in a study of post-analysis software for immune sequencing data (dated by TCRdb to between 2014 and 2016). The study at large found these results: Significantly higher frequencies in patients than in controls were found for five or six TRBV segments, including TRBV5-6, TRBV5-1 and TRBV20-1.

The antigens for these receptors are not known. The protocol used for the library was PCR. Data came from an Illumina HiSeq 2500. Unique molecular identifiers were incorporated into TCR beta cDNA libraries to reduce PCR and sequencing biases. The raw public reads went through TCRdb reprocessing: fastp at Q25, MiXCR clone calling, in-frame beta chains kept. Identical CDR3 proteins give one entry, which carries the most common genes and DNA. The sample includes 400,000 to 500,000 distinct CDR3 sequences, with about 40% observed a single time. 6.5% to 8% of the sample goes to the ten largest clones. Sequenced: blood. The receptor set was obtained from a girl aged 2 to 10 with multiple sclerosis.

The rearrangement joins TRBV7-6 to TRBJ2-1, with a tentative D call TRBD2 (6 bases). This CDR3 region has 17 residues. Germline V lookup: CDR1 SGHVS, CDR2 FNYEAQ. Trimming shortened V by 1 base and J by 2 bases, and 15 bases separated the two germline ends. CDR3 nucleotides: TGTGCCAGCAGCTTAGGTCAAGGGCGGGGCGCCTACAATGAGCAGTTCTTC. Translating it yields CASSLGQGRGAYNEQFF.

The V and J genes are TRBV12-3 or TRBV12-4 and TRBJ1-5; D not certain. Trimming stripped 7 bases from V and 8 bases from J, with 12 bases between. The length of the CDR3 is 12 residues. Written as DNA, the CDR3 is TGTGCCAGCAAAGGCGGCGACGAGCCCCAGCATTTT. Translation gives CASKGGDEPQHF.

The table lists this clonotype with a few counts. The rearrangement uses TRBV25-1 and TRBJ1-2; possible D gene TRBD1, 6 bases. The CDR3 consists of 14 residues. The germline gives CDR1 MGHDK, CDR2 SYGVNS. The germline V and J ends were trimmed by 5 bases and 5 bases, with 15 bases remaining between them. CDR3 amino acids: CASSPPTGLYGYTF. The CDR3 nucleotides read TGTGCCAGCAGTCCTCCGACAGGACTTTATGGCTACACCTTC.

The chain links TRBV10-3 to TRBJ2-7, with 11 bases that match TRBD2. CDR1 and CDR2 from the germline V gene are ENHRY and SYGVKD. This CDR3 contains 15 residues. Trimming removed 6 bases from V and 0 bases from J; junction bases left unmatched: 4. As DNA, the CDR3 is TGTGCCATCAGCCCCCTAGCGGGAGGCTCCTACGAGCAGTACTTC. Translated, it gives CAISPLAGGSYEQYF.

The chain recombines TRBV5-1 with TRBJ2-1; TRBD2 aligns across 11 bases. V lost 4 bases, J lost 8 bases, and 8 bases stayed unmatched. The CDR3 is made up of 15 amino acids. Germline values: CDR1 SGHRS, CDR2 YFSETQ. The CDR3 loop reads CASSVTSGSIYEQFF. CDR3 nucleotide sequence: TGCGCCAGCAGCGTTACTAGCGGGAGTATCTATGAGCAGTTCTTC.

This sequence joins TRBV20-1 and TRBJ2-1; 7 bases map to TRBD2. V was clipped by 1 base and J by 8 bases; unmatched bases: 5. Germline values: CDR1 DFQATT, CDR2 SNEGSKA (reference sequence). The CDR3 runs to 13 residues. Here the CDR3 reads CSARVREADEQFF. Here the CDR3 DNA reads TGCAGTGCTAGAGTTCGGGAGGCGGATGAGCAGTTCTTC.

The table lists this clonotype with a few counts. The chain combines TRBV20-1 with TRBJ2-1, with 9 bases that match TRBD2. CDR3 length: 14 amino acids. Germline-derived CDR1 and CDR2 are DFQATT and SNEGSKA (reference sequence). In nucleotides, the CDR3 is TGCGCGGCGGGGGGGTCCAACTCCTACAATGAGCAGTTCTTC. Encoded protein: CAAGGSNSYNEQFF.